The rows below give T cell receptor beta chains drawn from one sample of a study of cytomegalovirus exposure and HLA in healthy donors. Sequencing was performed with immunoSEQ multiplex PCR; in TCRdb, only in-frame clones are kept and a portion is missing. The sample shows under 150,000 clones, about three quarters of them seen only once. The material sequenced was PBMCs. These TCRs come from a male donor in good health and CMV-seropositive. The conserved cysteine and the conserved F or W are not part of the CDR3 here.

j_call: TRBJ2-7; v_call: TRBV4-3; cdr3_aa: ASSQDNTNSYEQY
j_call: TRBJ2-5; v_call: TRBV4-2; cdr3_aa: ASSQGSSLETQY
j_call: TRBJ1-5; v_call: TRBV2; cdr3_aa: ASSGTGSNQPQH
j_call: TRBJ2-2; v_call: TRBV5-6; cdr3_aa: ASSKGQGRRELF
j_call: TRBJ2-5; v_call: TRBV19; cdr3_aa: ASKSVQYQETQY
j_call: TRBJ2-3; v_call: TRBV10-2; cdr3_aa: ASSESGRGGDTQY
j_call: TRBJ2-2; v_call: TRBV7-8; cdr3_aa: ASSQKRLAGDGELF
j_call: TRBJ2-4; v_call: TRBV5-1; cdr3_aa: ASSHQGPEGIQY
j_call: TRBJ1-6; v_call: TRBV10-3; cdr3_aa: ASTGSGLSPLH
j_call: TRBJ2-3; v_call: TRBV7-2; cdr3_aa: ASSLLGEADTQY
j_call: TRBJ2-7; v_call: TRBV5-4; cdr3_aa: ASSETGDGEQY
j_call: TRBJ2-7; v_call: TRBV29-1; cdr3_aa: SVGETSGIMYEQY
j_call: TRBJ1-6; v_call: TRBV7-9; cdr3_aa: ASTEGNSYNSPLH
j_call: TRBJ2-7; v_call: TRBV5-1; cdr3_aa: ASSLVQGSYEQY
j_call: TRBJ1-1; v_call: TRBV6-5; cdr3_aa: ASSHQGNTEAF
j_call: TRBJ1-5; v_call: TRBV21-1; cdr3_aa: ASSPRDRTSNQPQH
j_call: TRBJ2-4; v_call: TRBV28; cdr3_aa: ASSLSRTGGNIQY
j_call: TRBJ2-5; v_call: TRBV5-6; cdr3_aa: ASSWTGERRQETQY
j_call: TRBJ1-5; v_call: TRBV18; cdr3_aa: ASSPSRGDNQPQH
j_call: TRBJ1-2; v_call: TRBV15; cdr3_aa: ATSRGTENYGYT
j_call: TRBJ2-1; v_call: TRBV6-6; cdr3_aa: ASSQLAGHLYNEQF
j_call: TRBJ2-7; v_call: TRBV4-1; cdr3_aa: ASSHLLAAGYSYEQY